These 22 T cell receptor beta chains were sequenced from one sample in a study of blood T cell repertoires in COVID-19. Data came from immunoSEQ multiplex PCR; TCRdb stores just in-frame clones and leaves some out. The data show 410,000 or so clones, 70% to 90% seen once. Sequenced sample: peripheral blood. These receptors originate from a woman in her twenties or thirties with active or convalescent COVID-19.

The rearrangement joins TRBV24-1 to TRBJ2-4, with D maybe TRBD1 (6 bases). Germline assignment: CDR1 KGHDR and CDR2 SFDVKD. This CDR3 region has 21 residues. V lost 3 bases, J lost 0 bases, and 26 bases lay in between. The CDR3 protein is CATSDQIQGILIPVAKNIQYF. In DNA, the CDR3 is TGTGCCACCAGTGATCAAATACAGGGAATTTTGATCCCCGTAGCCAAAAACATTCAGTACTTC.

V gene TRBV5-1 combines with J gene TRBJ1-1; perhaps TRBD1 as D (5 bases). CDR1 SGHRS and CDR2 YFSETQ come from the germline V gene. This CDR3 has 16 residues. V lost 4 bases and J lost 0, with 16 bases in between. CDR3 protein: CASSTYGGEMNTEAFF. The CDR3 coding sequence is TGCGCCAGCAGCACATACGGGGGGGAAATGAACACTGAAGCTTTCTTT. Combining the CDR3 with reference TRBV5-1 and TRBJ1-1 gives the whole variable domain KAGVTQTPRYLIKTRGQQVTLSCSPISGHRSVSWYQQTPGQGLQFLFEYFSETQRNKGNFPGRFSGRQFSNSRSEMNVSTLELGDSALYLCASSTYGGEMNTEAFFGQGTRLTVV.

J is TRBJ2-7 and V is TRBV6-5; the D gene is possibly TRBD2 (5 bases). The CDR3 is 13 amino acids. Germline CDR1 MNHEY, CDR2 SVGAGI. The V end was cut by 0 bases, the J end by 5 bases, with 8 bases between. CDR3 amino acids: CASSYSVRDEQYF. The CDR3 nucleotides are TGTGCCAGCAGTTACTCGGTGAGGGACGAGCAGTACTTC.

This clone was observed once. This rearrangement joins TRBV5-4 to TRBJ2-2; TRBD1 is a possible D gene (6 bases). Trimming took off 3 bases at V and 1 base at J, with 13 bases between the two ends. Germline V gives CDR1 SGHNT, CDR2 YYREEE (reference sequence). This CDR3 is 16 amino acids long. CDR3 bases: TGTGCCAGCAGCTCATGGACAGCTTTGAACACCGGGGAGCTGTTTTTT. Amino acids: CASSSWTALNTGELFF.

The chain's CDR3 is CASSSVGQAGGYTF. The DNA for the CDR3 is TGTGCCAGCAGTTCAGTAGGACAGGCTGGCGGCTACACCTTC. V usage is TRBV6-5 and J usage is TRBJ1-2; 7 positions match TRBD1. V shed 4 bases and J 8 bases; nucleotides not matched to a gene: 10. The germline V gene has CDR1 MNHEY and CDR2 SVGAGI. The CDR3 loop spans 14 amino acids.

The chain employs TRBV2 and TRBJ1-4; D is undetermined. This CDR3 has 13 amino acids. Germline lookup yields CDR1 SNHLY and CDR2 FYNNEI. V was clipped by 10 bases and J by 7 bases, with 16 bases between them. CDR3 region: CATDPGSAEKLFF. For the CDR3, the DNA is TGTGCCACCGACCCGGGAAGCGCTGAAAAACTGTTTTTT.

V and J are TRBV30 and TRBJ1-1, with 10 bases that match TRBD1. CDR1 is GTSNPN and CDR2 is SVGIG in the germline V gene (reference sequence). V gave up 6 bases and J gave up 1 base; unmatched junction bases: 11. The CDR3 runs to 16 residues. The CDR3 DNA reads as TGTGCCTGCTCCGGGGGACAGGGGCTTGGGAACACTGAAGCTTTCTTT. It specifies CACSGGQGLGNTEAFF.

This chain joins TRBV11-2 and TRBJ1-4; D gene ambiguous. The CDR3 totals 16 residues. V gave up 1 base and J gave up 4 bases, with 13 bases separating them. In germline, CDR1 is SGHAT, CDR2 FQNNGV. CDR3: CASSLAWPGINEKLFF. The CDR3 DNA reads TGTGCCAGCAGCTTAGCTTGGCCGGGGATTAATGAAAAACTGTTTTTT.

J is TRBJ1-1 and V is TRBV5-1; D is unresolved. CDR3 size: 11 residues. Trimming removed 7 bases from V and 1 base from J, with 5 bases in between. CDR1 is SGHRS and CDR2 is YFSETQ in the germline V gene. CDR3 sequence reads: CASAGNTEAFF. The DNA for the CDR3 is TGCGCCAGCGCAGGGAACACTGAAGCTTTCTTT.

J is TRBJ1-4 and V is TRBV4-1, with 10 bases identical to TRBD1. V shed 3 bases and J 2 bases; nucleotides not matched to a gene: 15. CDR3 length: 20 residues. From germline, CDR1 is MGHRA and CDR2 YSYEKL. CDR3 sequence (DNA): TGCGCCAGCAGCCACCCCACGGAGACCCGGACAGGGGGGACTAATGAAAAACTGTTTTTT. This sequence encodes CASSHPTETRTGGTNEKLFF.

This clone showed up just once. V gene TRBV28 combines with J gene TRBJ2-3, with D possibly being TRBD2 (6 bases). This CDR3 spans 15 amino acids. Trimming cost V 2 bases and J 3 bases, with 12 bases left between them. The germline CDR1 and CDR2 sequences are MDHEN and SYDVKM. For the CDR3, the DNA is TGTGCCAGCAGTTTAAGTGGGACTTATACAGATACGCAGTATTTT. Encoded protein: CASSLSGTYTDTQYF.

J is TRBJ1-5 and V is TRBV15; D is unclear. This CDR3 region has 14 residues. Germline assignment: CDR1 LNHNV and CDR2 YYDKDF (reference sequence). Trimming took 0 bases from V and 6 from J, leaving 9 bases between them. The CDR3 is CATSRDRGGQPQHF. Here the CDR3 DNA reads TGTGCCACCAGCAGAGATCGGGGAGGTCAGCCCCAGCATTTT.

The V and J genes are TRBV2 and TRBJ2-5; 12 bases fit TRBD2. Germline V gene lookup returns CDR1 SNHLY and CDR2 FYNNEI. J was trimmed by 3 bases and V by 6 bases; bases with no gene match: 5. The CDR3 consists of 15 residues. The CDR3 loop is CASSELAGGKETQYF. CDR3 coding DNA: TGTGCCAGCAGCGAACTAGCGGGGGGAAAAGAGACCCAGTACTTC.

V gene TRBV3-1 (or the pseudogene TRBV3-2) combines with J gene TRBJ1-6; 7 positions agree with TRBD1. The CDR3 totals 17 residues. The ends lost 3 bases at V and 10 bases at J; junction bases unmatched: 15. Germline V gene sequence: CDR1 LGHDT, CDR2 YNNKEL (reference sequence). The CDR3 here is CASSQGGTVRTGSPLHF. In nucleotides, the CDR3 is TGTGCCAGCAGCCAGGGCGGGACAGTCAGAACGGGGTCACCCCTCCACTTT.

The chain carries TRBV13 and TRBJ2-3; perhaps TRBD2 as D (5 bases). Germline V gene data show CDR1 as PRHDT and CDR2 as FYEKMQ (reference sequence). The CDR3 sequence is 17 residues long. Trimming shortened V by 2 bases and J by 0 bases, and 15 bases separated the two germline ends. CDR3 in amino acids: CASSLPLAGMSTDTQYF. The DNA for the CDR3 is TGTGCCAGCAGCTTACCCCTTGCGGGTATGAGCACAGATACGCAGTATTTT.

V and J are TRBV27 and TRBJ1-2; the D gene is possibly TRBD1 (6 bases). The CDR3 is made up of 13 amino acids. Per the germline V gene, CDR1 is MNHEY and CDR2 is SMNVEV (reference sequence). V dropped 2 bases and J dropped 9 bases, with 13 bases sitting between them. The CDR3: CASSLAVQGSYTF. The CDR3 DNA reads TGTGCCAGCAGTTTAGCCGTCCAGGGGAGCTACACCTTC.

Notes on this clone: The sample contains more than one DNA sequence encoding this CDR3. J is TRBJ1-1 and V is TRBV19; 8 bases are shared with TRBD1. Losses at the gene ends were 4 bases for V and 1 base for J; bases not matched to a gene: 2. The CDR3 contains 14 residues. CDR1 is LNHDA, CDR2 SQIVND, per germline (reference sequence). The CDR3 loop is CASSTGQGNTEAFF. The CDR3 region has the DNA TGTGCCAGTAGTACAGGACAGGGGAACACTGAAGCTTTCTTT.

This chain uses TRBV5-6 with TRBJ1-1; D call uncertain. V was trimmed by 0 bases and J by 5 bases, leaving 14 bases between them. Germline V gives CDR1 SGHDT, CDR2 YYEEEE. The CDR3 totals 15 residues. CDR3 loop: CASSLVRALETEAFF. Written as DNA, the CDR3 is TGTGCCAGCAGCTTGGTGAGGGCCCTAGAGACTGAAGCTTTCTTT.

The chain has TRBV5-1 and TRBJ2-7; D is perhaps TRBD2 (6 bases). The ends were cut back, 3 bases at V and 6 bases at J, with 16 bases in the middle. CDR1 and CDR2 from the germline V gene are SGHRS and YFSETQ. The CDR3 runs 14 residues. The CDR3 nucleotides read TGCGCCAGCAGCTCGGGAGCAAACACCCTCGAGCAGTACTTC. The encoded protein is CASSSGANTLEQYF. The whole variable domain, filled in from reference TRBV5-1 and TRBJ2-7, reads KAGVTQTPRYLIKTRGQQVTLSCSPISGHRSVSWYQQTPGQGLQFLFEYFSETQRNKGNFPGRFSGRQFSNSRSEMNVSTLELGDSALYLCASSSGANTLEQYFGPGTRLTVT.

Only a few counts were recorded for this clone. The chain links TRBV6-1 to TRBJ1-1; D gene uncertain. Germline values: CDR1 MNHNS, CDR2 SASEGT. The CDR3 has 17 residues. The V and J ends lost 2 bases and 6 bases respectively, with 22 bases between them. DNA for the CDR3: TGTGCCAGCAGTGAATCATTGGAATGGCGGTCGTTTTCTGAAGCTTTCTTT. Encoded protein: CASSESLEWRSFSEAFF.

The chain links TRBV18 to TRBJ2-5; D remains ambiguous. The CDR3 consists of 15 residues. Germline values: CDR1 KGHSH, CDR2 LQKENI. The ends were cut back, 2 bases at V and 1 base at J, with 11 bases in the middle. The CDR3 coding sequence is TGTGCCAGCTCACCATCCCTAGGCCTCCAAGAGACCCAGTACTTC. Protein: CASSPSLGLQETQYF.

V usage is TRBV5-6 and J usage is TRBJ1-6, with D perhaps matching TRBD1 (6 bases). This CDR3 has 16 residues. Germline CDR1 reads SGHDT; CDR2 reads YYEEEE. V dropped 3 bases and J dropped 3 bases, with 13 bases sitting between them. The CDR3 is CASSWNGQSYNSPLHF. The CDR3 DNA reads TGTGCCAGCAGCTGGAACGGACAGAGCTATAATTCACCCCTCCACTTT. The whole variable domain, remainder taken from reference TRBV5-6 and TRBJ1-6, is DAGVTQSPTHLIKTRGQQVTLRCSPKSGHDTVSWYQQALGQGPQFIFQYYEEEERQRGNFPDRFSGHQFPNYSSELNVNALLLGDSALYLCASSWNGQSYNSPLHFGNGTRLTVT.